This TCR beta chain was found in a study of blood T cells in healthy people across ages. Study background: Per every two T cells, about one barcoded beta molecule was captured by template switching. Study results and caveats: In long-lived donors, naive CD4+ cell counts and diversity exceeded those of aged donors. PBMCs that were unsorted prevented a conclusive naive versus antigen-experienced comparison.

The table lists this clonotype with a few counts. Its specificity is not known. Then a second PCR, running about 6 to 12 cycles, was carried out with a sample-barcoded 5' primer and a J-beta primer mix. Each cDNA molecule carried a tag from a template-switch adaptor that contained 12 random nucleotides. TCRdb redid the calling of the 5' RACE reads with MiXCR, one entry per CDR3 protein. The sample has 650,000 to 1,000,000 distinct CDR3 sequences; 36% are singletons. The CDR3 has 15 residues. Looked up from germline, CDR1 is SQVTM and CDR2 is ANQGSEA. With 4 bases removed from V and 7 bases from J, the gap between germline ends came to 19 bases.

This sequence joins TRBV29-1 and TRBJ2-2; D is unclear. This TCR derives from a man between 18 and 29 years old in good health. Sequenced material: blood. The CDR3 loop is CSVGGGPGDGGELFF. DNA of the CDR3: TGCAGCGTTGGAGGCGGACCCGGTGATGGCGGGGAGCTGTTTTTT.